In this sample, the clone carrying this T cell receptor (beta chain) turned up a few times. Per the germline V gene, CDR1 is DFQATT and CDR2 is SNEGSKA (reference sequence). Trimming removed 6 bases at V and 4 bases at J, with 12 bases between. The CDR3 is 13 residues long. This specimen belongs to a study of identical twins. TCRdb re-derived calls from the 5' RACE reads in MiXCR, one entry per CDR3 protein. The table has 650,000 to 750,000 distinct CDR3 sequences, approximately 21% seen once. The sample also formed part of further work on T cells expressing NK-cell markers. That work states: Top CD8+ clonotypes included the dominant CD3+CD56+NKG2C+ clonotypes in 5 to 7 donors.

Sequenced sample: PBMCs. V gene TRBV20-1 combines with J gene TRBJ2-2, with D possibly matching TRBD1 (6 bases). The sequence derives from a woman younger than 30 in good health. In DNA form, the CDR3 reads TGCAGTGCCAGGACAGCGGTCACCGGGGAGCTGTTTTTT. This encodes CSARTAVTGELFF.